Given below is one TCR beta chain in context. Antigen unknown. All donors were healthy HIV-negative adults lacking recent acute infections or vaccinations. Trimming cost V 2 bases and J 0 bases, with 4 bases left between them. CDR1 is SGHTA, CDR2 FQGNSA, per germline. The CDR3 runs to 13 residues. These data originate in a study of shared clonotypes between healthy human individuals. Study conclusions and caveats: How much donors shared clonotypes was expected to be affected by sequencing depth.

Sequenced by immunoSEQ multiplex PCR; TCRdb stores in-frame clones only, minus some. The repertoire holds some 480,000 clones, around 80% seen once, with 10% to 15% in the top ten. The V gene is TRBV7-2, the J gene TRBJ1-2, with D unclear. Sequenced material: PBMCs. The sequence derives from a woman aged 40 to 55 in good health. Some clones in this sample may be carry-over from other donors' samples. DNA for the CDR3: TGTGCCAGCAGCTTATCAGCTAACTATGGCTACACCTTC. As protein: CASSLSANYGYTF.